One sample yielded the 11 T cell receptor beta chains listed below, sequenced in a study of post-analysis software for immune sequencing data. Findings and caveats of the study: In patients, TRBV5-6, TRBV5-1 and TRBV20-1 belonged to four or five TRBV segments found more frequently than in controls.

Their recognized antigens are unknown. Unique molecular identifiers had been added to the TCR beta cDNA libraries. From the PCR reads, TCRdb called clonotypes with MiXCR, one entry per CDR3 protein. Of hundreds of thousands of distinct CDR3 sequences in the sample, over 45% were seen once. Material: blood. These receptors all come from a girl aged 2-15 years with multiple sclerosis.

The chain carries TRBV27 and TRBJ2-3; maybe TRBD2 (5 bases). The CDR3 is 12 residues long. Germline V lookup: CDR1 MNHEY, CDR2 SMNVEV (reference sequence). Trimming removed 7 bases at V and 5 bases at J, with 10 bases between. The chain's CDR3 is CASTSGGDTQYF. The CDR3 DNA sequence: TGTGCCAGCACCTCCGGAGGAGATACGCAGTATTTT.

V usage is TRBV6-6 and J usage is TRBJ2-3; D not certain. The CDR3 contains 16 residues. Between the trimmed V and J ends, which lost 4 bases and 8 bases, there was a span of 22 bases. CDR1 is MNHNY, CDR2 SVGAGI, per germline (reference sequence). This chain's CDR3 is CASSSLLGTPPTTQYF. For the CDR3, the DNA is TGTGCCAGCAGTTCTCTTCTGGGAACCCCGCCAACTACGCAGTATTTT.

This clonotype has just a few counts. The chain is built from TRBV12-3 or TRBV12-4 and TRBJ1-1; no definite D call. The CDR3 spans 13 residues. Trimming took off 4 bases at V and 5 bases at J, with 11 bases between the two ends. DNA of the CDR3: TGTGCCAGCAGTTGGGGTCTTAGGACTGAAGCTTTCTTT. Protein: CASSWGLRTEAFF.

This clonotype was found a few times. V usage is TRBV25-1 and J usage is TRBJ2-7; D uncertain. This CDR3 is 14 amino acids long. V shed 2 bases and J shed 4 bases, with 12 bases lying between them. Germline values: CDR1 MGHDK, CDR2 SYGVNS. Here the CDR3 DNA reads TGTGCCAGCAGTGAACCCGGGCCTCTTTACGAGCAGTACTTC. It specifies CASSEPGPLYEQYF.

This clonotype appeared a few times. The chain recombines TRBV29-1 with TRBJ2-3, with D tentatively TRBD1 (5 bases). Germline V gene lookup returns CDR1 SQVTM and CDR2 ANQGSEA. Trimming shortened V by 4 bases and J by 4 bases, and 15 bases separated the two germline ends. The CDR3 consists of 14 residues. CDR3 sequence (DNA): TGCAGCGTTGTATGGCAGGGATTGGCAGATACGCAGTATTTT. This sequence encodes CSVVWQGLADTQYF.

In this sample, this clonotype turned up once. The CDR3 DNA sequence: TGTGCCAGTGTAGGAGCAGGCCAAGAGACCCAGTACTTC. This encodes CASVGAGQETQYF. The genes are TRBV18 and TRBJ2-5; no reliable D call. The germline V and J ends were trimmed by 9 bases and 1 base, with 12 bases remaining between them. CDR3 length equals 13 residues. Germline CDR1 reads KGHSH; CDR2 reads LQKENI. The variable domain in full, with the rest retrieved from reference TRBV18 and TRBJ2-5, is NAGVMQNPRHLVRRRGQEARLRCSPMKGHSHVYWYRQLPEEGLKFMVYLQKENIIDESGMPKERFSAEFPKEGPSILRIQQVVRGDSAAYFCASVGAGQETQYFGPGTRLLVL.

The CDR3 DNA reads TGTGCCAGCAGTTTCCCCTCGGGCTTTACGAACACCGGGGAGCTGTTTTTT. Encoded protein: CASSFPSGFTNTGELFF. The J gene is TRBJ2-2, the V gene TRBV12-3 or TRBV12-4; no firm D call. V lost 3 bases and J lost 0, with 14 bases in between. The CDR3 runs to 17 residues.

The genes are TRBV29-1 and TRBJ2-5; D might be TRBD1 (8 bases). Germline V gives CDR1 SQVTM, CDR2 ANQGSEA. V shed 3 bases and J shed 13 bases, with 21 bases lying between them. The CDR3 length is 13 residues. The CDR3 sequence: CSVDLQGGLPGYF. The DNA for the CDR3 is TGCAGCGTTGATTTACAGGGGGGACTACCCGGGTACTTC.

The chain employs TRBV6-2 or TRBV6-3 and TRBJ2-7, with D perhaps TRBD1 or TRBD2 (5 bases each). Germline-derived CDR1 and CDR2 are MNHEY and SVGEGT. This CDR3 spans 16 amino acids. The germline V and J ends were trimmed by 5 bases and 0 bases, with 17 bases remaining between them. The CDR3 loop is CASSADGASSSYEQYF. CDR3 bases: TGTGCCAGCAGTGCTGACGGGGCCTCGAGCTCCTACGAGCAGTACTTC.

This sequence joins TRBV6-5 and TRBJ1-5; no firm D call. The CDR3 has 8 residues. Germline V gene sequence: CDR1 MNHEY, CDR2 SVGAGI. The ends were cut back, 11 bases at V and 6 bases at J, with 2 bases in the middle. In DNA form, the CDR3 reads TGTGCCTGTCAGCCCCAGCATTTT. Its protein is CACQPQHF.

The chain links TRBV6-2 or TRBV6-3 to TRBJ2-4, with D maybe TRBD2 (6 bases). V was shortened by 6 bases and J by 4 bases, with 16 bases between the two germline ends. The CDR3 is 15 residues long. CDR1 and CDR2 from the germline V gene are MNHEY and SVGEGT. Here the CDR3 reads CASSPRDWDKNIQYF. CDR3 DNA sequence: TGTGCCAGCAGCCCAAGGGACTGGGATAAAAACATTCAGTACTTC.